Included here is one T cell receptor beta chain sequence, with context. This sample is part of a study of regulatory T cells in long-lasting Graves disease. Arm-PCR with iRepertoire HTBI primers amplified the CDR3 regions for these TCR beta libraries. TCRdb redid the calling of the multiplex PCR reads with MiXCR, one entry per CDR3 protein. The data contain fewer than 550,000 distinct CDR3 sequences, about 17% of them seen just once; the ten biggest clones take up about 23%. Deletions cut 6 bases from V and 0 bases from J, with 14 bases between. The CDR3 is made up of 15 amino acids. From germline, CDR1 is MNHNS and CDR2 SASEGT. Time point specified: newly diagnosed GD, antithyroid drugs for less than 3 months. The TCR library used RNA extracted from PBMCs. This sample was also put to use in a study of T cells in Graves' hyperthyroidism and ophthalmopathy.

This sequence joins TRBV6-1 and TRBJ1-1; a possible D gene is TRBD1 (6 bases). The sequences come from peripheral blood mononuclear cells (PBMCs), collected at new diagnosis, from a patient treated with antithyroid drugs. This receptor was identified in a woman aged 18-29 years with Graves disease. The CDR3 sequence is CASRETGLLNTEAFF. Written as DNA, the CDR3 is TGTGCCAGCAGGGAAACAGGGCTCCTGAACACTGAAGCTTTCTTT.